The present entry profiles one T cell receptor beta chain with its context. In the source study's methods: Amplified reference gene primers provided the basis for estimating nucleated cell counts. Some clones are missing from TCRdb's copy, which holds only in-frame ones; the method was immunoSEQ multiplex PCR. V and J calls and clone size are given by that table; D and trimming were obtained from the DNA. The repertoire has around 300,000 clones, roughly nine tenths of them found once; the top ten carry 2.5% to 3%. For recovered donors of Cohort 3, there were two negative PCRs, clearance, or symptom resolution. The data were taken from a study of blood T cell repertoires in COVID-19. About the study: The origin of the acute and convalescent COVID-19 samples was the United States, Italy and Spain. PBMCs, B-cell-depleted T cells, or T cells were the source of the cDNA or gDNA that made up the material.

The CDR3 length is 17 residues. Losses at the gene ends were 0 bases for V and 6 bases for J; bases not matched to a gene: 9. The germline V gene has CDR1 SGHTA and CDR2 FQGNSA. This TCR derives from a woman between 45 and 65 years old who had recovered from COVID-19. Input material: PBMCs or T cells enriched from blood (not recorded which). The chain joins TRBV7-2 to TRBJ2-1, with 9 positions matching TRBD2. CDR3 sequence (DNA): TGTGCCAGCAGCTTAGCGTTCGGCGGGAGGGCGGGCAATGAGCAGTTCTTC. Its translation: CASSLAFGGRAGNEQFF.